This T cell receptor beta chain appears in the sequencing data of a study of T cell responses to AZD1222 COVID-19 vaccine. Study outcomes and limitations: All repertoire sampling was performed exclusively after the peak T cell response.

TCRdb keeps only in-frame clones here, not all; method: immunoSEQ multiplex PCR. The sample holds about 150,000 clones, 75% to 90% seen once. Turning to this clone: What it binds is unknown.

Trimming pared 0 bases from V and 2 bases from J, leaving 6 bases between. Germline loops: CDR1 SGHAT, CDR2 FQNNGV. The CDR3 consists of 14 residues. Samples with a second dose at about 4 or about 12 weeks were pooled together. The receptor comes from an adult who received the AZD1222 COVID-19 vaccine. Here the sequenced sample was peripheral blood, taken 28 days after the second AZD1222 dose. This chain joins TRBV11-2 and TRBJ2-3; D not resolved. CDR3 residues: CASSLDRVTDTQYF. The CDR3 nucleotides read TGTGCCAGCAGCTTAGATCGGGTCACAGATACGCAGTATTTT.